The next 24 T cell receptor beta chains were all read from a single sample in a study of post-analysis software for immune sequencing data. Findings of the study overall: About 5 TRBV segments occurring more often in patients than controls included TRBV5-6, TRBV5-1 and TRBV20-1.

cDNA libraries for TCR beta contained unique molecular identifiers. TCRdb processed the PCR reads anew with MiXCR; each CDR3 protein has one entry. The repertoire consists of 820,000 or so distinct CDR3 sequences, with approximately 53% occurring once and the leading ten covering 4% to 5.5%. The antigens for these receptors are not known. Input material: blood. The receptors shown here come from a girl aged 5-17 years with multiple sclerosis.

In regard to this clonotype: Germline is not matched at one junction end, which may reflect a read error. This rearrangement joins TRBV2 to TRBJ1-2, with D unresolved. CDR1 and CDR2 (germline): SNHLY, FYNNEI. The CDR3 contains 10 residues. The CDR3 reads CASKNYGHTF. In DNA, the CDR3 is TGCGCCAGCAAGAACTATGGCCACACCTTC.

The rearrangement joins TRBV15 to TRBJ1-4; the match to TRBD1 covers 7 bases. There are 15 residues in the CDR3. J lost 0 bases, V lost 5 bases, and 3 bases had no gene match. Germline V gives CDR1 LNHNV, CDR2 YYDKDF (reference sequence). CDR3 in DNA: TGTGCCACCAGCGGGGACAGACCAACTAATGAAAAACTGTTTTTT. Protein: CATSGDRPTNEKLFF.

A few counts support this clonotype. The chain has TRBV20-1 and TRBJ2-5; 7 nucleotides line up with TRBD2. The germline V gene encodes CDR1 DFQATT and CDR2 SNEGSKA (reference sequence). The CDR3 covers 11 residues. CDR3 amino acids: CSGGSKETQYF. The CDR3, as DNA: TGCAGCGGGGGGTCGAAAGAGACCCAGTACTTC.

This chain joins TRBV20-1 and TRBJ2-7; TRBD2 might be the D (6 bases). Germline CDR1 is DFQATT and CDR2 is SNEGSKA (reference sequence). This CDR3 contains 18 residues. V lost 0 bases to trimming and J lost 1 base, with 22 bases between them. CDR3 DNA sequence: TGCAGTGCTAGAGATACCACGAGACTACGGGGGAGGTCCTACGAGCAGTACTTC. Translating it yields CSARDTTRLRGRSYEQYF.

The CDR3 region has the DNA TGTGCCAGCAGCCTAAGTAGCGGGGGTCAGGGTGAGCAGTTCTTC. This gives the protein CASSLSSGGQGEQFF. The chain combines TRBV7-6 with TRBJ2-1; 9 nucleotides match TRBD2. The CDR3 has 15 amino acids. Germline assignment: CDR1 SGHVS and CDR2 FNYEAQ. V lost 5 bases, J lost 9 bases, and 11 bases stayed unmatched.

The J gene is TRBJ2-1, the V gene TRBV7-6, with D unclear. CDR3 length equals 19 residues. V dropped 5 bases and J dropped 1 base, with 24 bases sitting between them. Per the germline V gene, CDR1 is SGHVS and CDR2 is FNYEAQ. The CDR3 DNA is TGTGCCAGCAGCCGGCCCCTTAGCAGCGCAGGTTGGTCCTACAATGAGCAGTTCTTC. Encoded protein: CASSRPLSSAGWSYNEQFF.

The CDR3 coding sequence is TGTGCCACCAGCAGAGGTAGCGGGAGTCCCTACGAGCAGTACTTC. It yields the protein CATSRGSGSPYEQYF. J is TRBJ2-7 and V is TRBV15, with 9 bases matching TRBD2. Germline trimming cut 1 base from V and 2 bases from J; bases unmatched to any gene: 3. CDR1 and CDR2 from the germline V gene are LNHNV and YYDKDF (reference sequence). The CDR3 loop spans 15 amino acids. Looking up the rest from reference TRBV15 and TRBJ2-7 gives the full variable domain: DAMVIQNPRYQVTQFGKPVTLSCSQTLNHNVMYWYQQKSSQAPKLLFHYYDKDFNNEADTPDNFQSRRPNTSFCFLDIRSPGLGDTAMYLCATSRGSGSPYEQYFGPGTRLTVT.

As concerns this clonotype: The junction differs from germline at one of its ends, possibly a read error. This chain uses TRBV6-6 with TRBJ1-2; no clear D gene. This CDR3 is 15 amino acids long. Germline loops: CDR1 MNHNY, CDR2 SVGAGI (reference sequence). The CDR3, as DNA: TGTGCCAGCAGTTACACCGAAACCGCCAACTGTGGCTACACCTTC. Protein product: CASSYTETANCGYTF.

The V call is TRBV5-1, the J call TRBJ2-4, with D possibly being TRBD1 (6 bases). The last part of the DNA fits TRBJ2-7 better; the J call may be wrong. The germline V gene has CDR1 SGHRS and CDR2 YFSETQ. The length of the CDR3 is 14 residues. This chain's CDR3 is CASSSSGTTYEQYF. CDR3 in DNA: TGCGCCAGCAGTTCGTCCGGGACAACCTACGAGCAGTACTTC.

The chain couples TRBV20-1 to TRBJ2-7; D possibly uses TRBD1 or TRBD2 (5 bases each). The germline V and J ends were trimmed by 0 bases and 6 bases, with 15 bases remaining between them. The CDR3 loop spans 14 amino acids. The germline V gene has CDR1 DFQATT and CDR2 SNEGSKA (reference sequence). The CDR3: CSARDEGKGLEQYF. CDR3 in DNA: TGCAGTGCTAGAGATGAGGGTAAGGGGCTCGAGCAGTACTTC.

A single count supports this clonotype. V gene TRBV7-9 combines with J gene TRBJ2-1, with D perhaps given as TRBD1 or TRBD2 (6 bases each). This CDR3 region has 15 residues. Germline-derived CDR1 and CDR2 are SEHNR and FQNEAQ (reference sequence). The V end was cut by 5 bases, the J end by 7 bases, with 18 bases between. CDR3 amino acids: CASSPQGGRSNEQFF. The CDR3 DNA reads as TGTGCCAGCAGCCCCCAAGGGGGGCGCTCGAATGAGCAGTTCTTC. Variable domain in full (rest from reference TRBV7-9 and TRBJ2-1): DTGVSQNPRHKITKRGQNVTFRCDPISEHNRLYWYRQTLGQGPEFLTYFQNEAQLEKSRLLSDRFSAERPKGSFSTLEIQRTEQGDSAMYLCASSPQGGRSNEQFFGPGTRLTVL.

This clonotype was recorded a few times. The CDR3 coding sequence is TGCAGCGTTGAACAGCCGAGCTCCTACGAGCAGTACTTC. This encodes CSVEQPSSYEQYF. The chain couples TRBV29-1 to TRBJ2-7; D is unresolved. This CDR3 is 13 amino acids long. Trimming pared 2 bases from V and 0 bases from J, leaving 8 bases between. In germline, CDR1 is SQVTM, CDR2 ANQGSEA.

This chain joins TRBV20-1 and TRBJ2-7, with TRBD1 matching 9 bases. With V trimmed by 0 bases and J by 5 bases, 5 bases remained unmatched. The germline V gene encodes CDR1 DFQATT and CDR2 SNEGSKA (reference sequence). The CDR3 is made up of 14 amino acids. Written as DNA, the CDR3 is TGCAGTGCTAGAGATGCGGACAGGGGCCACGAGCAGTACTTC. This gives the protein CSARDADRGHEQYF.

This clonotype showed up just a few times. This sequence joins TRBV20-1 and TRBJ2-1, with a weak D call TRBD1 (6 bases). This CDR3 spans 16 amino acids. The V gene lost 2 bases and the J gene lost 0 bases, with 14 bases spanning the gap. Germline V lookup: CDR1 DFQATT, CDR2 SNEGSKA (reference sequence). In DNA, the CDR3 is TGCAGTGCTAGAATCCTGACAGGTCACTCCTACAATGAGCAGTTCTTC. Its translation: CSARILTGHSYNEQFF.

Note on this clonotype: The junction does not match germline at one end; this may be a read error. V usage is TRBV5-1 and J usage is TRBJ2-1, with TRBD2 identical over 10 bases. The end of the DNA aligns better with TRBJ2-7, so the J call may be wrong. Germline-derived CDR1 and CDR2 are SGHRS and YFSETQ. The CDR3 sequence is 15 residues long. The CDR3 DNA follows: TGCGCTAGCAGCCGACTAGCGGGCTCCTACAATGAGCAGTACTTC. It encodes CASSRLAGSYNEQYF.

V and J are TRBV12-3 or TRBV12-4 and TRBJ2-1; possibly TRBD2 for D (7 bases). Trimming took off 11 bases at V and 5 bases at J, with 19 bases between the two ends. The CDR3 spans 14 residues. The CDR3 bases are TGTGCCGGAGGACGGGGGGCCCCCAACAATGAGCAGTTCTTC. It yields the protein CAGGRGAPNNEQFF.

V gene TRBV5-1 combines with J gene TRBJ2-3; D remains unclear. CDR3 length equals 15 residues. Germline values: CDR1 SGHRS, CDR2 YFSETQ. Trimming took off 4 bases at V and 3 bases at J, with 15 bases between the two ends. DNA of the CDR3: TGCGCCAGCAGCATCCCCGCATCTAGTACAGATACGCAGTATTTT. The encoded protein is CASSIPASSTDTQYF. The full variable domain, in which reference TRBV5-1 and TRBJ2-3 provide the parts outside the CDR3, is KAGVTQTPRYLIKTRGQQVTLSCSPISGHRSVSWYQQTPGQGLQFLFEYFSETQRNKGNFPGRFSGRQFSNSRSEMNVSTLELGDSALYLCASSIPASSTDTQYFGPGTRLTVL.

The chain joins TRBV20-1 to TRBJ2-5, with D unclear. The ends were cut back, 0 bases at V and 2 bases at J, with 7 bases in the middle. Germline values: CDR1 DFQATT, CDR2 SNEGSKA (reference sequence). The CDR3 is 13 residues long. The chain's CDR3 is CSARDQQQETQYF. Written as DNA, the CDR3 is TGCAGTGCTAGAGATCAACAGCAAGAGACCCAGTACTTC.

The genes are TRBV12-3 or TRBV12-4 and TRBJ2-5; weak D call: TRBD2 (6 bases). Trimming shortened V by 6 bases and J by 5 bases, and 22 bases separated the two germline ends. This CDR3 is 16 amino acids long. The DNA for the CDR3 is TGTGCCAGCAGGGGAGGCTTCTCAGGGATGGTGGAGACCCAGTACTTC. Its translation is CASRGGFSGMVETQYF.

This clonotype was seen a handful of times. The V call is TRBV20-1, the J call TRBJ2-1, with D unresolved. This CDR3 spans 12 amino acids. The germline V gene has CDR1 DFQATT and CDR2 SNEGSKA (reference sequence). The CDR3 sequence is CSRTWAHNEQFF. DNA for the CDR3: TGCAGCCGGACCTGGGCCCACAATGAGCAGTTCTTC.

The rearrangement joins TRBV20-1 to TRBJ2-5; 9 bases align to TRBD2. The germline V gene encodes CDR1 DFQATT and CDR2 SNEGSKA (reference sequence). Trimming removed 1 base from V and 5 bases from J; junction bases left unmatched: 8. This CDR3 is 15 amino acids long. The CDR3 here is CSARGSSGNWETQYF. The CDR3 DNA reads as TGCAGTGCTAGAGGGTCTAGCGGGAATTGGGAGACCCAGTACTTC.

This clonotype was counted at least ten times. The chain recombines TRBV9 with TRBJ2-7, with D hard to call. V lost 0 bases and J 0 bases, leaving 7 bases between the germline ends. Germline CDR1 and CDR2: SGDLS and YYNGEE. The CDR3 contains 14 residues. Here the CDR3 reads CASSVGSSSYEQYF. The CDR3 region has the DNA TGTGCCAGCAGCGTAGGCTCCTCCTCCTACGAGCAGTACTTC.

The CDR3 protein is CSAVGQGPYEQYF. As DNA, the CDR3 is TGCAGTGCCGTGGGACAGGGACCCTACGAGCAGTACTTC. V and J are TRBV20-1 and TRBJ2-7, with 9 nucleotides matching TRBD1. CDR1 is DFQATT, CDR2 SNEGSKA, per germline (reference sequence). The length of the CDR3 is 13 residues. After removal of 6 bases from V and 2 bases from J, the junction contained 5 bases not matched to a gene.

This clonotype was counted only a few times. The chain recombines TRBV15 with TRBJ2-3, with D tentatively TRBD1 (5 bases). Between the trimmed V and J ends, which lost 3 bases and 2 bases, there was a span of 9 bases. Germline CDR1 is LNHNV and CDR2 is YYDKDF (reference sequence). The CDR3 is 14 residues long. CDR3 amino acids: CATSRDKATDTQYF. The CDR3, as DNA: TGTGCCACCAGCAGGGACAAGGCCACAGATACGCAGTATTTT.